This record covers a single T cell receptor beta chain. This entry comes from a study of follicular helper T cells after annual influenza vaccination. Documented time point: 2014-2015 season, pre-vaccination. This CDR3 comprises 15 residues. The germline gives CDR1 LGHNA, CDR2 YNFKEQ. After removal of 5 bases from V and 3 bases from J, the junction contained 4 bases not matched to a gene. Method: immunoSEQ multiplex PCR; TCRdb's copy keeps in-frame clones and lacks some. This repertoire shows 9,900 or so clones, approximately 80% found once; its top ten account for approximately 0.91%. The TCR originated in an adult who received the influenza vaccine. Sequenced here: CXCR5- memory CD4+ T cells sorted from blood, sampled on the day of influenza vaccination. The chain has TRBV4-2 and TRBJ1-3; 10 positions agree with TRBD1. CDR3 DNA sequence: TGTGCCAGCAGCAAGGACAGGGGGTATGGAAACACCATATATTTT. Translating gives CASSKDRGYGNTIYF.